The 26 T cell receptor beta chains presented below share a single source sample, sequenced in a study of a mutant IDH1 vaccine in newly diagnosed glioma. Their antigens remain unidentified. Produced via immunoSEQ multiplex PCR; TCRdb's table is partial and in-frame only. The sample holds about 54,000 clones; about nine tenths are singletons and the top ten take 1.5% to 2%. Specified time point: week 35, safety follow-up. Vaccinated patients received 300 ug of mutant IDH1 20-mer peptide per dose, with topical imiquimod. The specimen was PBMCs, collected from a glioma patient whose treatment included an IDH1 peptide vaccine. Every receptor here comes from a middle-aged man with glioma.

The J gene is TRBJ2-1, the V gene TRBV14; maybe TRBD2 (5 bases). The CDR3 totals 11 residues. The ends were cut back, 4 bases at V and 9 bases at J, with 7 bases in the middle. CDR1 is SGHDN and CDR2 is FVKESK in the germline V gene. The chain's CDR3 is CASSLSGEQFF. The CDR3 DNA reads TGTGCCAGCAGCCTAAGCGGTGAGCAGTTCTTC.

The rearrangement uses TRBV27 and TRBJ1-2; D is possibly TRBD1 (5 bases). This CDR3 is 14 amino acids long. Germline V lookup: CDR1 MNHEY, CDR2 SMNVEV (reference sequence). Trimming took 3 bases from V and 4 from J, leaving 12 bases between them. CDR3: CASSLGQGVYGYTF. The DNA of the CDR3 is TGTGCCAGCAGTTTGGGTCAGGGAGTCTATGGCTACACCTTC.

The genes are TRBV5-8 and TRBJ2-7, with D unclear. Trimming took 0 bases from V and 13 from J, leaving 14 bases between them. Germline V gene data show CDR1 as SGHTS and CDR2 as YDEGEE. The CDR3 extends over 12 amino acids. Here the CDR3 DNA reads TGTGCCAGCAGCTTGGCCGAATGGGCCTCCTACTTC. It is translated as CASSLAEWASYF.

The genes are TRBV7-9 and TRBJ1-2; D uncertain. This CDR3 spans 17 amino acids. V gave up 0 bases and J gave up 3 bases, with 17 bases separating them. Germline CDR1 reads SEHNR; CDR2 reads FQNEAQ (reference sequence). CDR3 residues: CASSLARGGGRDYGYTF. The CDR3, as DNA: TGTGCCAGCAGCTTAGCCCGCGGAGGAGGGAGAGACTATGGCTACACCTTC.

The chain is built from TRBV7-9 and TRBJ2-5, with D perhaps matching TRBD2 (5 bases). V gave up 2 bases and J gave up 2 bases, with 15 bases separating them. Germline loops: CDR1 SEHNR, CDR2 FQNEAQ (reference sequence). The CDR3 sequence is 16 residues long. The CDR3 reads CASSLISGSVQETQYF. The DNA of the CDR3 is TGTGCCAGCAGCTTAATTTCGGGGAGCGTACAAGAGACCCAGTACTTC.

The rearrangement uses TRBV28 and TRBJ2-5; D is perhaps TRBD1 (7 bases). The V end lost 2 bases, the J end lost 4 bases, and 17 bases lay between the germline ends. CDR3 length: 16 residues. CDR1 MDHEN and CDR2 SYDVKM come from the germline V gene. CDR3 in DNA: TGTGCCAGCAGTTTACTGGGGCAGGGGGGTTCAGAGACCCAGTACTTC. Protein: CASSLLGQGGSETQYF.

This chain joins TRBV4-2 and TRBJ2-7; perhaps D is TRBD1 or TRBD2 (7 bases each). Per germline, CDR1 LGHNA and CDR2 YNFKEQ. V was shortened by 4 bases and J by 3 bases, with 19 bases between the two germline ends. This CDR3 has 16 residues. The CDR3 spells CASSPGGGGSSYEQYF. Written as DNA, the CDR3 is TGTGCCAGCAGCCCAGGAGGGGGCGGGAGCAGCTACGAGCAGTACTTC.

The V and J genes are TRBV29-1 and TRBJ2-2, with 9 bases that match TRBD2. CDR3 length: 16 residues. Germline assignment: CDR1 SQVTM and CDR2 ANQGSEA. V lost 6 bases to trimming and J lost 2 bases; unmatched junction nucleotides: 10. The CDR3 here is CSVKFEAGGNTGELFF. The CDR3 nucleotides are TGCAGCGTCAAGTTCGAAGCGGGAGGTAACACCGGGGAGCTGTTTTTT.

The chain carries TRBV28 and TRBJ2-7; the D is unclear. Per the germline V gene, CDR1 is MDHEN and CDR2 is SYDVKM. V shed 3 bases and J shed 3 bases, with 9 bases lying between them. The CDR3 runs to 13 residues. CDR3 in DNA: TGTGCCAGCAGTTTTTTAAACAGCTACGAGCAGTACTTC. This encodes CASSFLNSYEQYF. Together with reference TRBV28 and TRBJ2-7, the CDR3 gives the full variable domain: DVKVTQSSRYLVKRTGEKVFLECVQDMDHENMFWYRQDPGLGLRLIYFSYDVKMKEKGDIPEGYSVSREKKERFSLILESASTNQTSMYLCASSFLNSYEQYFGPGTRLTVT.

The V gene is TRBV19, the J gene TRBJ1-4; 7 nucleotides agree with TRBD1. The CDR3 is 16 amino acids. The germline V gene has CDR1 LNHDA and CDR2 SQIVND (reference sequence). The ends lost 1 base at V and 1 base at J; junction bases unmatched: 3. CDR3: CASSIGQGVTNEKLFF. DNA of the CDR3: TGTGCCAGTAGTATAGGGCAGGGGGTAACTAATGAAAAACTGTTTTTT. Variable domain in full (rest from reference TRBV19 and TRBJ1-4): DGGITQSPKYLFRKEGQNVTLSCEQNLNHDAMYWYRQDPGQGLRLIYYSQIVNDFQKGDIAEGYSVSREKKESFPLTVTSAQKNPTAFYLCASSIGQGVTNEKLFFGSGTQLSVL.

This clone was seen once. The chain combines TRBV7-8 with TRBJ1-2, with D possibly TRBD1 on 5 matching bases. CDR3 length: 13 amino acids. The germline V gene encodes CDR1 SGHVS and CDR2 FQNEAQ. V shed 2 bases and J shed 4 bases, with 8 bases lying between them. The DNA of the CDR3 is TGTGCCAGCAGCTTAACGCAGGGCTATGGCTACACCTTC. Encoded protein: CASSLTQGYGYTF.

This clone was recorded a few times. The rearrangement links TRBV7-2 to TRBJ2-7; TRBD2 agrees at 9 bases. V shed 1 base and J 5 bases; nucleotides not matched to a gene: 9. The V gene's germline CDR1 is SGHTA and CDR2 FQGNSA. The CDR3 totals 16 residues. The chain's CDR3 is CASSLVGLAGNNEQYF. In DNA form, the CDR3 reads TGTGCCAGCAGCTTAGTTGGGCTAGCGGGAAACAACGAGCAGTACTTC. Supplemented by reference TRBV7-2 and TRBJ2-7, the full variable domain reads GAGVSQSPSNKVTEKGKDVELRCDPISGHTALYWYRQSLGQGLEFLIYFQGNSAPDKSGLPSDRFSAERTGGSVSTLTIQRTQQEDSAVYLCASSLVGLAGNNEQYFGPGTRLTVT.

The chain links TRBV18 to TRBJ1-1, with D perhaps TRBD1 (6 bases). CDR1 KGHSH and CDR2 LQKENI come from the germline V gene. CDR3 length: 15 residues. Trimming removed 0 bases at V and 1 base at J, with 9 bases between. This CDR3 is CASSPPSGANTEAFF. The CDR3 DNA is TGTGCCAGCTCACCACCTTCAGGGGCGAACACTGAAGCTTTCTTT.

The chain is built from TRBV6-6 and TRBJ1-2; 7 nucleotides match TRBD1. Germline V lookup: CDR1 MNHNY, CDR2 SVGAGI (reference sequence). Unmatched junction bases numbered 5, after V lost 6 bases and J lost 4 bases. CDR3 size: 13 residues. CDR3: CASRGQAFYGYTF. The CDR3 nucleotides are TGTGCCAGCAGAGGACAGGCGTTCTATGGCTACACCTTC.

V usage is TRBV5-1 and J usage is TRBJ1-4; the D gene is possibly TRBD1 (5 bases). Trimming took 0 bases from V and 8 from J, leaving 17 bases between them. Germline V gene sequence: CDR1 SGHRS, CDR2 YFSETQ. This CDR3 has 16 residues. CDR3 sequence reads: CASSLVAGGPYEKLFF. DNA for the CDR3: TGCGCCAGCAGCTTGGTAGCGGGGGGTCCGTACGAAAAACTGTTTTTT.

V usage is TRBV6-1 and J usage is TRBJ1-5, with TRBD1 as a possible D gene (5 bases). Germline V gives CDR1 MNHNS, CDR2 SASEGT. Trimming removed 6 bases from V and 3 bases from J, with 15 bases in between. The CDR3 is 15 amino acids. CDR3 sequence: CASRAPGAVNQPQHF. CDR3 DNA: TGTGCCAGCAGGGCCCCCGGGGCGGTCAATCAGCCCCAGCATTTT.

This chain links TRBV7-2 with TRBJ2-7; TRBD2 agrees at 8 bases. The V and J ends lost 7 bases and 4 bases, in that order; junction bases with no gene match: 9. The CDR3 totals 14 residues. Germline V gene lookup returns CDR1 SGHTA and CDR2 FQGNSA. The CDR3 coding sequence is TGTGCCAGCAACCCAGGAAGCGGGAGTTACGAGCAGTACTTC. Translation gives CASNPGSGSYEQYF.

V usage is TRBV6-5 and J usage is TRBJ2-7, with D perhaps matching TRBD2 (6 bases). V lost 4 bases, J lost 5 bases, and 15 bases lay in between. The CDR3 consists of 14 residues. CDR1 is MNHEY, CDR2 SVGAGI, per germline. This CDR3 is CASSFSGELDEQYF. CDR3 DNA: TGTGCCAGCAGTTTTTCGGGGGAACTGGACGAGCAGTACTTC.

The chain uses TRBV4-3 and TRBJ2-1; 11 positions match TRBD2. Trimming removed 3 bases from V and 5 bases from J; junction bases left unmatched: 3. CDR3 size: 15 residues. CDR1 is LGHNA and CDR2 is YSLEER in the germline V gene. The CDR3 sequence is CASSHLAGGNNEQFF. CDR3 nucleotide sequence: TGCGCCAGCAGCCATCTAGCGGGAGGCAACAATGAGCAGTTCTTC.

The rearrangement uses TRBV5-6 and TRBJ2-3; the D gene is possibly TRBD2 (6 bases). The CDR3 is 14 amino acids. CDR1 and CDR2 from the germline V gene are SGHDT and YYEEEE. V lost 4 bases and J lost 4, with 13 bases in between. This CDR3 is CASSTPLAPDTQYF. In nucleotides, the CDR3 is TGTGCCAGCAGCACCCCACTAGCTCCAGATACGCAGTATTTT.

The gene calls are TRBV27 and TRBJ1-5; D unresolved. The CDR3 loop spans 12 amino acids. CDR1 and CDR2 (germline): MNHEY, SMNVEV (reference sequence). V gave up 5 bases and J gave up 7 bases, with 9 bases separating them. CDR3 DNA sequence: TGTGCCAGCAGTAGTAGGGCACAGCCCCAGCATTTT. Translation: CASSSRAQPQHF.

The genes are TRBV5-1 and TRBJ2-7; no clear D. The germline V and J ends were trimmed by 4 bases and 0 bases, with 11 bases remaining between them. The length of the CDR3 is 14 residues. Germline V gene data show CDR1 as SGHRS and CDR2 as YFSETQ. CDR3: CASSPGVSSYEQYF. The CDR3 DNA is TGCGCCAGCAGCCCGGGCGTGAGCTCCTACGAGCAGTACTTC. Full variable domain (missing parts from reference TRBV5-1 and TRBJ2-7): KAGVTQTPRYLIKTRGQQVTLSCSPISGHRSVSWYQQTPGQGLQFLFEYFSETQRNKGNFPGRFSGRQFSNSRSEMNVSTLELGDSALYLCASSPGVSSYEQYFGPGTRLTVT.

This chain joins TRBV5-1 and TRBJ1-2; D remains unclear. The germline V and J ends were trimmed by 0 bases and 4 bases, with 10 bases remaining between them. Germline CDR1 reads SGHRS; CDR2 reads YFSETQ. CDR3 size: 14 residues. This chain's CDR3 is CASSLGQPLYGYTF. In DNA form, the CDR3 reads TGCGCCAGCAGCTTGGGACAACCCCTCTATGGCTACACCTTC. Variable domain in full (rest from reference TRBV5-1 and TRBJ1-2): KAGVTQTPRYLIKTRGQQVTLSCSPISGHRSVSWYQQTPGQGLQFLFEYFSETQRNKGNFPGRFSGRQFSNSRSEMNVSTLELGDSALYLCASSLGQPLYGYTFGSGTRLTVV.

This chain connects TRBV7-9 to TRBJ1-3, with 8 bases matching TRBD1. Losses at the gene ends were 5 bases for V and 4 bases for J; bases not matched to a gene: 13. From germline, CDR1 is SEHNR and CDR2 FQNEAQ (reference sequence). The CDR3 sequence is 17 residues long. CDR3 DNA sequence: TGTGCCAGCAGCATTAACATCGGACAGGGTTGGGGAAACACCATATATTTT. Protein product: CASSINIGQGWGNTIYF.

V is TRBV19 and J is TRBJ2-7; 12 nucleotides agree with TRBD1. The CDR3 consists of 15 residues. Trimming cost V 3 bases and J 4 bases; bases outside gene matches: 4. Germline loops: CDR1 LNHDA, CDR2 SQIVND (reference sequence). The CDR3 here is CASSIPGQGAYEQYF. The DNA of the CDR3 is TGTGCCAGTAGTATTCCGGGACAGGGGGCTTACGAGCAGTACTTC. The entire variable domain, with the rest obtained from reference TRBV19 and TRBJ2-7, is as follows: DGGITQSPKYLFRKEGQNVTLSCEQNLNHDAMYWYRQDPGQGLRLIYYSQIVNDFQKGDIAEGYSVSREKKESFPLTVTSAQKNPTAFYLCASSIPGQGAYEQYFGPGTRLTVT.

This sequence joins TRBV11-2 and TRBJ1-1; no clear D gene. Germline CDR1 is SGHAT and CDR2 is FQNNGV. Trimming removed 4 bases at V and 2 bases at J, with 8 bases between. This CDR3 is 13 amino acids long. CDR3 sequence: CASSSGHNTEAFF. For the CDR3, the DNA is TGTGCCAGCAGCTCCGGCCACAACACTGAAGCTTTCTTT.